This TCR beta chain was identified during a study of T cell repertoires in cytomegalovirus infection. Overall study: Public TCR beta signatures were indicative of both CMV infection and a matching HLA type. Study observations and caveats: Of the TCR beta families, the public ones yielded a cumulative frequency that identified carriers of CMV plus the relevant HLA.

This CDR3 region has 17 residues. Germline V gene data show CDR1 as SGHTA and CDR2 as FQGNSA. V dropped 4 bases and J dropped 7; count of bases not matched to a gene: 14. This clonotype was seen at least ten times. Antigen specificity is unknown. TCRdb called the reads again in MiXCR, with one record for every CDR3 protein. The repertoire consists of hundreds of thousands of distinct CDR3 sequences, with roughly 9.5% occurring once and the leading ten covering 3.5% to 4.5%. This receptor was identified in a human donor in good health (CMV status not recorded). Some clones in this sample may be carry-over from other donors' samples. The sample comprised PBMCs. This chain joins TRBV7-2 and TRBJ2-2; 8 bases align to TRBD2. The chain's CDR3 is CASSSGLGGGSGGELFF. The CDR3 nucleotides read TGTGCCAGCAGCTCGGGACTAGGAGGAGGATCGGGCGGGGAGCTGTTTTTT.